Following are 19 T cell receptor beta chains from one sample sequenced in a study of T cell changes during pregnancy in multiple sclerosis. Profiled with immunoSEQ multiplex PCR; TCRdb holds only in-frame clones, not every one. The data hold tens of thousands of clones, with 90% observed a single time. The sequencing here drew on CD4+ T cells from peripheral blood mononuclear cells, taken before pregnancy. Every receptor here comes from a female donor with multiple sclerosis, enrolled in a pregnancy study.

This sequence joins TRBV2 and TRBJ2-3; 10 positions match TRBD2. The CDR3 consists of 15 residues. Germline CDR1 is SNHLY and CDR2 is FYNNEI. The V and J ends lost 5 bases and 4 bases, in that order; junction bases with no gene match: 6. The CDR3 DNA is TGTGCCAGCAGTCATAGCGGGGGGCGGGCAGATACGCAGTATTTT. It is translated as CASSHSGGRADTQYF.

The rearrangement links TRBV5-5 to TRBJ1-3; the match to TRBD1 covers 7 bases. V shed 5 bases and J 0 bases; nucleotides not matched to a gene: 11. CDR1 and CDR2 (germline): SGHKS, YYEKEE (reference sequence). There are 17 residues in the CDR3. The CDR3, as DNA: TGTGCCAGCAGACCGCGGACAGGCGTCTTCTCTGGAAACACCATATATTTT. Residues: CASRPRTGVFSGNTIYF.

This rearrangement joins TRBV29-1 to TRBJ2-5, with 9 bases lining up with TRBD1. CDR1 SQVTM and CDR2 ANQGSEA come from the germline V gene. The CDR3 covers 14 residues. The V and J ends lost 3 bases and 7 bases, in that order; junction bases with no gene match: 9. The CDR3: CSVEAQGAELTQYF. The CDR3 region has the DNA TGCAGCGTTGAGGCACAGGGGGCGGAATTGACCCAGTACTTC.

The gene calls are TRBV5-1 and TRBJ1-1, with D perhaps TRBD1 (6 bases). The V gene's germline CDR1 is SGHRS and CDR2 YFSETQ. The CDR3 length is 15 residues. V was trimmed by 4 bases and J by 2 bases, leaving 15 bases between them. CDR3 sequence (DNA): TGCGCCAGCAGCGCCACAACAGGGATAAACACTGAAGCTTTCTTT. This encodes CASSATTGINTEAFF.

The gene calls are TRBV7-2 and TRBJ2-5, with 7 bases aligning to TRBD1. The CDR3 is made up of 13 amino acids. Germline V gene sequence: CDR1 SGHTA, CDR2 FQGNSA. With 5 bases clipped from V and 2 bases from J, the junction kept 2 bases outside the gene matches. CDR3 DNA sequence: TGTGCCAGCAGCCGGGGACAGCAAGAGACCCAGTACTTC. It codes for CASSRGQQETQYF.

The CDR3 loop is CSVSPGTGAGANVLTF. The CDR3 nucleotides read TGCAGCGTTTCGCCCGGGACAGGGGCCGGGGCCAACGTCCTGACTTTC. The genes are TRBV29-1 and TRBJ2-6, with 10 bases that match TRBD1. J gave up 4 bases and V 5 bases, and 8 bases lay outside the gene matches. Germline V lookup: CDR1 SQVTM, CDR2 ANQGSEA. The CDR3 extends over 16 amino acids.

The gene calls are TRBV6-5 and TRBJ2-2; D might be TRBD2 (5 bases). The V gene's germline CDR1 is MNHEY and CDR2 SVGAGI. The germline V and J ends were trimmed by 8 bases and 8 bases, with 12 bases remaining between them. This CDR3 comprises 12 residues. The CDR3 bases are TGTGCCAGCTCGTTACCGGGGGGGGAGCTGTTTTTT. Protein product: CASSLPGGELFF.

The rearrangement links TRBV11-2 to TRBJ2-1, with 8 bases identical to TRBD1. This CDR3 contains 15 residues. Trimming cost V 6 bases and J 2 bases; bases outside gene matches: 6. CDR1 and CDR2 (germline): SGHAT, FQNNGV. The CDR3 DNA follows: TGTGCCAGCAGATCACTCAGGGGGCCCTACAATGAGCAGTTCTTC. Its translation is CASRSLRGPYNEQFF.

The chain links TRBV18 to TRBJ1-4; 7 positions agree with TRBD1. This CDR3 spans 14 amino acids. Looked up from germline, CDR1 is KGHSH and CDR2 is LQKENI. Unmatched junction bases numbered 6, after V lost 6 bases and J lost 5 bases. The CDR3 coding sequence is TGTGCCAGCTCGACGGACAGGAGAAATGAAAAACTGTTTTTT. Translating it yields CASSTDRRNEKLFF.

V usage is TRBV14 and J usage is TRBJ2-7; TRBD1 agrees at 8 bases. There are 13 residues in the CDR3. With V trimmed by 8 bases and J by 8 bases, 11 bases remained unmatched. Germline-derived CDR1 and CDR2 are SGHDN and FVKESK. DNA of the CDR3: TGTGCCAGCTCCGGGACAGGTCTCTTACAGCAGTACTTC. Translation: CASSGTGLLQQYF. Complete variable domain (other parts from reference TRBV14 and TRBJ2-7): EAGVTQFPSHSVIEKGQTVTLRCDPISGHDNLYWYRRVMGKEIKFLLHFVKESKQDESGMPNNRFLAERTGGTYSTLKVQPAELEDSGVYFCASSGTGLLQQYFGPGTRLTVT.

The V gene is TRBV5-8, the J gene TRBJ1-3; D unclear. The CDR3 totals 14 residues. Trimming cost V 1 base and J 2 bases, with 7 bases left between them. Looked up from germline, CDR1 is SGHTS and CDR2 is YDEGEE. The CDR3 sequence is CASSLWQAGNTIYF. CDR3 bases: TGTGCCAGCAGCTTGTGGCAGGCTGGAAACACCATATATTTT.

The V and J genes are TRBV27 and TRBJ2-7; 7 bases agree with TRBD2. The CDR3 totals 15 residues. Germline CDR1 MNHEY, CDR2 SMNVEV (reference sequence). Losses at the gene ends were 3 bases for V and 7 bases for J; bases not matched to a gene: 12. The CDR3 region has the DNA TGTGCCAGCAGTTTCCTGGGACTTGGGCGGGGGGAGCAGTACTTC. It translates to CASSFLGLGRGEQYF.

The rearrangement joins TRBV7-8 to TRBJ1-2; a weak D match, TRBD1 (6 bases). There are 16 residues in the CDR3. CDR1 and CDR2 (germline): SGHVS, FQNEAQ. The V and J ends lost 5 bases and 7 bases respectively, with 23 bases between them. This CDR3 reads CASSPSGGRGERGYTF. CDR3 bases: TGTGCCAGCAGCCCCAGTGGGGGCAGGGGCGAACGTGGCTACACCTTC.

The chain uses TRBV7-8 and TRBJ2-5, with TRBD2 matching over 10 bases. V was pared by 0 bases and J by 1 base, with 5 bases of the junction left unmatched. CDR3 length equals 17 residues. In germline, CDR1 is SGHVS, CDR2 FQNEAQ. CDR3 loop: CASSLALAGGPQETQYF. In nucleotides, the CDR3 is TGTGCCAGCAGCTTAGCGTTAGCGGGGGGCCCCCAAGAGACCCAGTACTTC.

CDR3 nucleotides: TGTGCCAGCAGCCCGATCCGGACAGGGGATTACAATGAGCAGTTCTTC. Residues: CASSPIRTGDYNEQFF. J is TRBJ2-1 and V is TRBV14, with 9 nucleotides matching TRBD1. Per the germline V gene, CDR1 is SGHDN and CDR2 is FVKESK. Trimming removed 4 bases from V and 4 bases from J; junction bases left unmatched: 8. The CDR3 runs to 16 residues.

V is TRBV7-2 and J is TRBJ2-3; the match to TRBD1 covers 10 bases. CDR1 and CDR2 from the germline V gene are SGHTA and FQGNSA. The CDR3 consists of 15 residues. V trimming: 1 base; J trimming: 6 bases; junction bases outside the gene matches: 4. The CDR3 nucleotides are TGTGCCAGCAGCTTAGGCGACAGGGGGCAGGATACGCAGTATTTT. Translated: CASSLGDRGQDTQYF. The full variable domain, in which reference TRBV7-2 and TRBJ2-3 provide the parts outside the CDR3, is GAGVSQSPSNKVTEKGKDVELRCDPISGHTALYWYRQSLGQGLEFLIYFQGNSAPDKSGLPSDRFSAERTGGSVSTLTIQRTQQEDSAVYLCASSLGDRGQDTQYFGPGTRLTVL.

The gene calls are TRBV7-8 and TRBJ2-7, with 10 bases identical to TRBD1. The CDR3 runs to 18 residues. The V gene's germline CDR1 is SGHVS and CDR2 FQNEAQ. The V and J ends lost 5 bases and 2 bases, in that order; junction bases with no gene match: 15. The CDR3 here is CASSTGQGLMGLPYEQYF. In nucleotides, the CDR3 is TGTGCCAGCAGCACGGGACAGGGGCTGATGGGGTTACCCTACGAGCAGTACTTC.

V and J are TRBV6-6 and TRBJ1-5; TRBD1 matches 10 bases. Germline CDR1 and CDR2: MNHNY and SVGAGI (reference sequence). The CDR3 consists of 16 residues. J was trimmed by 2 bases and V by 5 bases; bases with no gene match: 6. The chain's CDR3 is CASSPWTGGGNQPQHF. The CDR3 bases are TGTGCCAGCAGTCCGTGGACAGGGGGGGGCAATCAGCCCCAGCATTTT.

This clone was recorded only once. This chain joins TRBV11-2 and TRBJ1-2; 9 nucleotides agree with TRBD1. CDR1 and CDR2 from the germline V gene are SGHAT and FQNNGV. V lost 5 bases and J lost 8; bases outside the gene matches: 15. CDR3 length: 16 residues. The CDR3 spells CASSALNRGRVGGYTF. The CDR3 coding sequence is TGTGCCAGCAGCGCTCTGAACAGGGGGCGAGTAGGCGGCTACACCTTC.